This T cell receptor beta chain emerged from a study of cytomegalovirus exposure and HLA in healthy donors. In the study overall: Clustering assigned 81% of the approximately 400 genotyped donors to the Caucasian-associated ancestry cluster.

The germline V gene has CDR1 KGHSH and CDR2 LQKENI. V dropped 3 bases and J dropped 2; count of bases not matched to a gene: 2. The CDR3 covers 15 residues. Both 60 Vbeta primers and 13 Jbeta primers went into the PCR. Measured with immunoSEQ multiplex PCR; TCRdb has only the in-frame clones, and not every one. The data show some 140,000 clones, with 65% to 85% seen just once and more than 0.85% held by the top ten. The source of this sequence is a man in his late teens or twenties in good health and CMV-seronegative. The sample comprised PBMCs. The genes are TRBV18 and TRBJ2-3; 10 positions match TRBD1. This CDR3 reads CASSPGTGDTDTQYF. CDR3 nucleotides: TGTGCCAGCTCACCCGGGACAGGGGACACAGATACGCAGTATTTT.